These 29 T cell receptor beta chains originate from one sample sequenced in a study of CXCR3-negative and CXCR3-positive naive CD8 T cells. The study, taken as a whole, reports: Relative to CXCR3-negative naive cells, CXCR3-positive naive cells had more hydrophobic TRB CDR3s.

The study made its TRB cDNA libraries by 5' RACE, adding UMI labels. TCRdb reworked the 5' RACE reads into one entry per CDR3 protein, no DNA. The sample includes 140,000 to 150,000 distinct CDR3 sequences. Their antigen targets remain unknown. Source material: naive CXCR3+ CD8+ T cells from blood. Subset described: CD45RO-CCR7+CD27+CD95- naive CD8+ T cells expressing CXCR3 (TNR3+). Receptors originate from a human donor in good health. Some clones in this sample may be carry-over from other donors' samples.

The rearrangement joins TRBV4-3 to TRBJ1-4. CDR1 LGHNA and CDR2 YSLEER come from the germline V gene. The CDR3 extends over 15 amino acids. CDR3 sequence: CASSRYEIGNEKLFF.

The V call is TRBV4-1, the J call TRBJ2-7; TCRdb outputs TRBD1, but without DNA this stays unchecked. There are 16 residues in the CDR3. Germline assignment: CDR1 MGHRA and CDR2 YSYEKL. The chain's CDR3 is CASSNRGTGGPYEQYF.

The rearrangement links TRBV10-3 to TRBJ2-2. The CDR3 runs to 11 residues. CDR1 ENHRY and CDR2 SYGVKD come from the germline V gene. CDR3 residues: CAITNTGELFF.

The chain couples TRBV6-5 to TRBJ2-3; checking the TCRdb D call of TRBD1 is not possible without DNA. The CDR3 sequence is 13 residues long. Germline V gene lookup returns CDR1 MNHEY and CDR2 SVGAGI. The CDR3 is CASSSRDTDTQYF.

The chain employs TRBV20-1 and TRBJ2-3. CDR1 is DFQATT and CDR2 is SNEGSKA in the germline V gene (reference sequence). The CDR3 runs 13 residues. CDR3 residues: CSASSIDRDTQYF.

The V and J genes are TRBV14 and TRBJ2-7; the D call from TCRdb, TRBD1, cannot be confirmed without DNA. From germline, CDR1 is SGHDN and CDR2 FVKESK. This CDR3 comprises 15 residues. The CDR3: CASSRERGPSYEQYF.

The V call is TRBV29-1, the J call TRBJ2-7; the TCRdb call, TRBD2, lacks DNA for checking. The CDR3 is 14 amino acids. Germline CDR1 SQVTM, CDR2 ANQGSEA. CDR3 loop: CSVASGHSSYEQYF.

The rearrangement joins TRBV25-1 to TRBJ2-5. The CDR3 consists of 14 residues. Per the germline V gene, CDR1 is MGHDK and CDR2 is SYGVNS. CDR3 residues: CASSEHRLFETQYF.

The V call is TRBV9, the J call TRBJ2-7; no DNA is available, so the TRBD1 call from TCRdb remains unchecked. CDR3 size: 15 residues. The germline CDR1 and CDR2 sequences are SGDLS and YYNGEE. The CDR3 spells CASSVYGEGNYEQYF.

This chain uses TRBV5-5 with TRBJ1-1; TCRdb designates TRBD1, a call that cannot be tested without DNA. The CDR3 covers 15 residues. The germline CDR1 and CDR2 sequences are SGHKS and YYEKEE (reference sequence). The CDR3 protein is CASSSVGPGVTEAFF.

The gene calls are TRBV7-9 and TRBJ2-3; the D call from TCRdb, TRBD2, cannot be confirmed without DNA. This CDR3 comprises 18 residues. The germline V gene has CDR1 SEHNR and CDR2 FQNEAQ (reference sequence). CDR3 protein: CATLPEAGLAGLSDTQYF.

The CDR3 here is CASSQGTAYEQYF. The rearrangement links TRBV7-9 to TRBJ2-7; TCRdb's D call, TRBD1, is unchecked because there is no DNA. The CDR3 length is 13 residues. Germline values: CDR1 SEHNR, CDR2 FQNEAQ (reference sequence). Full variable domain (outside the CDR3, taken from reference TRBV7-9 and TRBJ2-7): DTGVSQNPRHKITKRGQNVTFRCDPISEHNRLYWYRQTLGQGPEFLTYFQNEAQLEKSRLLSDRFSAERPKGSFSTLEIQRTEQGDSAMYLCASSQGTAYEQYFGPGTRLTVT.

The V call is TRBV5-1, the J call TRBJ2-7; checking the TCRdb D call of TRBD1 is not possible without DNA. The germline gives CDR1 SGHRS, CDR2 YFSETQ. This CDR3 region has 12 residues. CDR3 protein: CASSFRGYEQYF.

This chain's CDR3 is CASSPGTSERTDTQYF. The chain links TRBV7-9 to TRBJ2-3; there is no DNA to check the TCRdb D call of TRBD2. This CDR3 has 16 amino acids. Looked up from germline, CDR1 is SEHNR and CDR2 is FQNEAQ (reference sequence).

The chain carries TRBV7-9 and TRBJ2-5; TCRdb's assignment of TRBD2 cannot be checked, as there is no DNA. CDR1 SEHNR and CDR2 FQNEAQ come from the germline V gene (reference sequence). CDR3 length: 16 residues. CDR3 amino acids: CASSLRASGPQETQYF.

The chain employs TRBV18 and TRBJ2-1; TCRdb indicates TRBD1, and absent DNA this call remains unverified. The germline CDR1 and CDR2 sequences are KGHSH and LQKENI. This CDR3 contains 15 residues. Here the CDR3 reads CASSPGGSSYNEQFF.

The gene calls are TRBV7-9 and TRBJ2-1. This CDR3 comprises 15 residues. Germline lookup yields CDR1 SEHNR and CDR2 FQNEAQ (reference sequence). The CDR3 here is CASSLASGTYNEQFF. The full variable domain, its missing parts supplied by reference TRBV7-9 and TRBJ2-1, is DTGVSQNPRHKITKRGQNVTFRCDPISEHNRLYWYRQTLGQGPEFLTYFQNEAQLEKSRLLSDRFSAERPKGSFSTLEIQRTEQGDSAMYLCASSLASGTYNEQFFGPGTRLTVL.

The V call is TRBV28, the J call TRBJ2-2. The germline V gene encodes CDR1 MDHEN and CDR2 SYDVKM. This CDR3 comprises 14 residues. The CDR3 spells CANHRGTNTGELFF.

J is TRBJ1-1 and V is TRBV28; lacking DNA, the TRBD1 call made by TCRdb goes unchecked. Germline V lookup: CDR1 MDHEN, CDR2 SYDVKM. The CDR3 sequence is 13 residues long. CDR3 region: CASSAGTGGEAFF.

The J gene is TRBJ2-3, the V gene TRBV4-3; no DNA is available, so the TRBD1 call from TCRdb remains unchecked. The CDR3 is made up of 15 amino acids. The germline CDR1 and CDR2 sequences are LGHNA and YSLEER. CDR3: CASSQDSGFTDTQYF.

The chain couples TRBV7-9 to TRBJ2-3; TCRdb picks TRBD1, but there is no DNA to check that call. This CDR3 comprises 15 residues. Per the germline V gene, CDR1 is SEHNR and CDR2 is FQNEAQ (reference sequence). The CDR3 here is CASSTVGDGTDTQYF.

The CDR3: CASRQTQGAVDNEQFF. The gene calls are TRBV5-1 and TRBJ2-1; as DNA is missing, the TRBD1 call by TCRdb cannot be tested. The CDR3 covers 16 residues. CDR1 and CDR2 from the germline V gene are SGHRS and YFSETQ.

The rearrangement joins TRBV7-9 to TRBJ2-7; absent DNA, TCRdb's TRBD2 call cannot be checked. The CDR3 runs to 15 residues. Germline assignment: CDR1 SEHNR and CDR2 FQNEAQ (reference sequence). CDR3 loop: CASTMTSGGSYEQYF.

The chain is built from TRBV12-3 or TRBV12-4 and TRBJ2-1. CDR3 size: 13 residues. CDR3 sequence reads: CASSFGVDSEQFF.

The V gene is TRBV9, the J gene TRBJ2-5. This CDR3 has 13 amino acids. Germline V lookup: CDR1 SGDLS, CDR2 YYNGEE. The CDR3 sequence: CASSEGNQETQYF.

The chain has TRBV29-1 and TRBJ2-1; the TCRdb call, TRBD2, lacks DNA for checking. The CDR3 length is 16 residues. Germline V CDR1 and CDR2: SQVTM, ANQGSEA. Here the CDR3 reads CSVGGFSASRYNEQFF.

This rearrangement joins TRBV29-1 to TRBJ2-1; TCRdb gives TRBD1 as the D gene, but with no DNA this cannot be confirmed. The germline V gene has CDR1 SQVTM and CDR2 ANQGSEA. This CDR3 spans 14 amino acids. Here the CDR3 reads CSVEPRDRDHEQFF.

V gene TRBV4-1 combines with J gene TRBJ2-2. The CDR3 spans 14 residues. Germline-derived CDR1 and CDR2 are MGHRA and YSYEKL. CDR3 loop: CASSQEGNTGELFF.

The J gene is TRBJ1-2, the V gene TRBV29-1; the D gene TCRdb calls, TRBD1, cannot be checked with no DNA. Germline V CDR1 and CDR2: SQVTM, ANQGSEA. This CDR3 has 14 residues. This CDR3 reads CSVEDPAGDYGYTF.